This record looks at one TCR beta chain sequence and its context. An end of the junction differs from the germline gene, which may be a read error. The CDR3 runs to 16 residues. Per the germline V gene, CDR1 is DFQATT and CDR2 is SNEGSKA (reference sequence). These data originate in a study of blood T cells in healthy people across ages. Primers used in a second PCR of about 6 to 11 cycles were a sample-barcoded 5' primer and a J-beta primer mix. Carrying 12 random nucleotides, a template-switch adaptor labeled each individual cDNA molecule. MiXCR was run by TCRdb on the 5' RACE reads, yielding one entry per CDR3 protein. Here the sample spans more than 800,000 distinct CDR3 sequences, around 45% being singletons.

The receptor's source is a woman aged 55 to 70 in good health. The chain recombines TRBV20-1 with TRBJ2-7; 7 bases align to TRBD2. Sample: blood. CDR3 coding DNA: TGCAGTGTTAGAGATCACGGGGAGGGTAGCTCCTACGAGCAGTACTTC. Translation gives CSVRDHGEGSSYEQYF.